The 7 T cell receptor beta chains listed next were all sequenced from one sample in a study of post-analysis software for immune sequencing data (dated by TCRdb to about 2015). Points the paper makes about the study in general: Patients showed significantly higher frequencies than controls for a handful of TRBV segments, among them TRBV5-6, TRBV5-1 and TRBV20-1.

Library generation was performed with PCR. Reads for this sample came from an Illumina HiSeq 2500. Unique molecular identifiers were incorporated into TCR beta cDNA libraries to reduce PCR and sequencing biases. Using fastp trimming at Q25 and MiXCR clonotype assembly, TCRdb reanalyzed the public sequencing data and kept in-frame beta chains. Each entry merges the rows of one CDR3 protein and shows their most common DNA and genes. Here the sample has roughly 800,000 distinct CDR3 sequences; approximately 57% occur a single time. The ten largest account for 4.6% of the sample. The antigens for these receptors are not known. The sequenced sample consisted of blood. Every receptor here comes from a girl aged 5-17 years with multiple sclerosis.

The rearrangement uses TRBV6-1 and TRBJ1-4, with 8 bases fitting TRBD1. The junction had 6 bases not matched to a gene; V was cut back by 5 bases and J by 7 bases. In germline, CDR1 is MNHNS, CDR2 SASEGT. The CDR3 totals 14 residues. DNA for the CDR3: TGTGCCAGCAGTTTTGGACAGGGAAGTGAAAAACTGTTTTTT. Its protein product is CASSFGQGSEKLFF.

The V gene is TRBV6-1, the J gene TRBJ1-3; TRBD1 might be the D (5 bases). Germline-derived CDR1 and CDR2 are MNHNS and SASEGT. The V end lost 2 bases, the J end lost 8 bases, and 16 bases lay between the germline ends. CDR3 length: 15 residues. The CDR3 spells CASSEPGLAVDTIYF. The CDR3 nucleotides are TGTGCCAGCAGTGAACCGGGGCTAGCGGTTGACACCATATATTTT.

The rearrangement links TRBV11-2 to TRBJ2-3; D possibly corresponds to TRBD1 (5 bases). The V end lost 1 base, the J end lost 8 bases, and 10 bases lay between the germline ends. This CDR3 comprises 13 residues. Germline V gene sequence: CDR1 SGHAT, CDR2 FQNNGV. The CDR3: CASSLAQEATQYF. CDR3 DNA: TGTGCCAGCAGCTTAGCACAGGAAGCTACGCAGTATTTT. The complete variable domain, with remaining parts taken from reference TRBV11-2 and TRBJ2-3, reads EAGVAQSPRYKIIEKRQSVAFWCNPISGHATLYWYQQILGQGPKLLIQFQNNGVVDDSQLPKDRFSAERLKGVDSTLKIQPAKLEDSAVYLCASSLAQEATQYFGPGTRLTVL.

The rearrangement links TRBV9 to TRBJ2-3; 9 bases map to TRBD2. CDR1 and CDR2 from the germline V gene are SGDLS and YYNGEE. The CDR3 consists of 16 residues. V was clipped by 4 bases and J by 2 bases; unmatched bases: 8. CDR3 sequence: CASSPLSGGPTDTQYF. CDR3 DNA sequence: TGTGCCAGCAGCCCCCTCAGCGGGGGGCCCACAGATACGCAGTATTTT. The full variable domain, rest sourced from reference TRBV9 and TRBJ2-3, is DSGVTQTPKHLITATGQRVTLRCSPRSGDLSVYWYQQSLDQGLQFLIQYYNGEERAKGNILERFSAQQFPDLHSELNLSSLELGDSALYFCASSPLSGGPTDTQYFGPGTRLTVL.

This clonotype was recorded a few times. This chain uses TRBV7-9 with TRBJ1-4, with D unclear. CDR3 length: 14 residues. The V gene lost 0 bases and the J gene lost 3 bases, with 5 bases spanning the gap. The V gene's germline CDR1 is SEHNR and CDR2 FQNEAQ (reference sequence). CDR3 DNA: TGTGCCAGCAGCTTAGCTCAGTCTAATGAAAAACTGTTTTTT. Translated, it gives CASSLAQSNEKLFF.

The sample holds one count of this clonotype. The rearrangement links TRBV4-2 to TRBJ1-4; D gene unclear. V shed 0 bases and J shed 0 bases, with 20 bases lying between them. CDR1 LGHNA and CDR2 YNFKEQ come from the germline V gene. This CDR3 is built from 20 residues. DNA for the CDR3: TGTGCCAGCAGCCAAGAGAAGGCACGGCCGATAAAGGCAACTAATGAAAAACTGTTTTTT. Translation: CASSQEKARPIKATNEKLFF.

Comment on this clonotype: One junction end does not reproduce the germline sequence, and a read error may be involved. This sequence joins TRBV18 and TRBJ2-3, with unresolved D. CDR1 and CDR2 (germline): KGHSH, LQKENI. The CDR3 is made up of 13 amino acids. The CDR3: CAGSPLRTDTQYF. The DNA of the CDR3 is TGTGCCGGCTCACCACTCAGAACAGATACGCAGTATTTT.